This T cell receptor beta chain came from a study of post-analysis software for immune sequencing data. CDR1 and CDR2 (germline): DFQATT, SNEGSKA (reference sequence). CDR3 size: 15 residues. V lost 3 bases, J lost 3 bases, and 5 bases stayed unmatched. cDNA libraries of TCR beta carried unique molecular identifiers. MiXCR, applied by TCRdb to the PCR reads, yields one record per CDR3 protein. Of a few hundred thousand distinct CDR3 sequences listed, around a third were seen once; the top ten hold approximately 6%. Study-wide results and limits: Samples sharing a preparation batch grouped tightly together when assessed by F measure. Comparison of patients with controls showed about 5 TRBV segments more frequent in patients, TRBV5-6, TRBV5-1 and TRBV20-1 among them.

As for this clonotype: What it binds is unknown.

The chain employs TRBV20-1 and TRBJ2-1; 10 bases align to TRBD2. The receptor comes from a girl between 2 and 17 years old with multiple sclerosis. Source material: blood. CDR3 region: CSASKRGGVYNEQFF. The CDR3 nucleotides are TGCAGTGCTAGTAAGCGGGGGGGAGTCTACAATGAGCAGTTCTTC.